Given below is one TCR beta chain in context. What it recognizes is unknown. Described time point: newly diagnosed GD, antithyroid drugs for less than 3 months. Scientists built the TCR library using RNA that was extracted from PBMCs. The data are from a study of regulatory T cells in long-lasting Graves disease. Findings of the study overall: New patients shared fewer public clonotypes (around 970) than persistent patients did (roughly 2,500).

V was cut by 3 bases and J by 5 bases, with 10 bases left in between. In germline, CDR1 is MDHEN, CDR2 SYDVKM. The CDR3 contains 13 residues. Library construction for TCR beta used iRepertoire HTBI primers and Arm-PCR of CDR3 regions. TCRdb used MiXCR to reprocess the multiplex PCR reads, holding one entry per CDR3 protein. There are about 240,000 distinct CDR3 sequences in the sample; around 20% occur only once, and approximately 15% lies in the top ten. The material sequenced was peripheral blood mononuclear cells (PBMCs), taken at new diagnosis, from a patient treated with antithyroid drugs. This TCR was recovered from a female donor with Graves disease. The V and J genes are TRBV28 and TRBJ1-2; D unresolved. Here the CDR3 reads CASSFLAEYGYTF. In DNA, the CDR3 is TGTGCCAGCAGTTTTCTGGCAGAGTATGGCTACACCTTC.